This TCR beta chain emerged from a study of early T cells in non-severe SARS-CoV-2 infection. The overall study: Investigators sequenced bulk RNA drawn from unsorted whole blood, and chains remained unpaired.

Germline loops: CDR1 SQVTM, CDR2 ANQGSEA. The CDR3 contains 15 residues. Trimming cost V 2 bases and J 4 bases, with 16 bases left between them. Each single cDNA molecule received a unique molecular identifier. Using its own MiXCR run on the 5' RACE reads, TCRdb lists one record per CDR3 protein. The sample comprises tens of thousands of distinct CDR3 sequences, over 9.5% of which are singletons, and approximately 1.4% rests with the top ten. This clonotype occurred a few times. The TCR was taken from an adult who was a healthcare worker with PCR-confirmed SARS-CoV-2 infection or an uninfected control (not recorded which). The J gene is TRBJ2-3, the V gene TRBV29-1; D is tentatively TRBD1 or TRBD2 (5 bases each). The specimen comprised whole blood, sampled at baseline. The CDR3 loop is CSVELRGVPADTQYF. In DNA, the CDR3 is TGCAGCGTTGAACTTAGAGGGGTGCCGGCAGATACGCAGTATTTT.